This TCR beta chain was profiled in a study of T cells in Graves' hyperthyroidism and ophthalmopathy. The overall study: Before treatment of any kind, peripheral blood was taken at initial diagnosis. Study results and limitations: Blood also carried most thyroid clonotypes expanded above 0.001.

Patients aged 18 to 65 had newly diagnosed hyperthyroidism that had lasted under 2 months. RNA transcripts served as the template for amplifying TCR beta CDR3 regions. The HTBI primer set served for first-round RT-PCR of the TCR CDR3. TCRdb re-called the multiplex PCR reads with MiXCR, one entry per CDR3 protein. Among over 250,000 distinct CDR3 sequences listed, 25% to 30% were seen once. This clonotype appeared many times. Its antigen is not known. This CDR3 contains 15 residues. The V and J ends lost 0 bases and 4 bases respectively, with 13 bases between them. The germline CDR1 and CDR2 sequences are SGHRS and YFSETQ.

J is TRBJ1-2 and V is TRBV5-1; tentative D call: TRBD1 (6 bases). This clonotype was sampled from a man aged 35 to 55 with Graves' hyperthyroidism that later progressed to Graves' ophthalmopathy. The sequencing input was blood. The CDR3 is CASSLEKGEIYGYTF. The CDR3 DNA sequence: TGCGCCAGCAGCTTGGAGAAGGGGGAGATCTATGGCTACACCTTC. Combining the CDR3 with reference TRBV5-1 and TRBJ1-2 gives the whole variable domain KAGVTQTPRYLIKTRGQQVTLSCSPISGHRSVSWYQQTPGQGLQFLFEYFSETQRNKGNFPGRFSGRQFSNSRSEMNVSTLELGDSALYLCASSLEKGEIYGYTFGSGTRLTVV.